A selection of T cell receptor beta chains follows, all from one sample in a study of blood T cell repertoires in COVID-19. Repertoires were generated with immunoSEQ multiplex PCR, while TCRdb's copy carries only in-frame clones and drops some. Altogether 210,000 or so clones are present, around 83% being singletons, with the ten largest covering less than 3.5%. The sequenced material came from peripheral blood. The source of these receptors is a man aged 45-65 years with active or convalescent COVID-19. Both conserved end residues are part of each CDR3. A D gene is named only where the DNA matches it firmly. Where a row states a size, it is once, few, many or the class of an expanded clone; other rows omit it.

D gene,J gene,V gene,clone size,CDR3 DNA,CDR3 protein
NA,TRBJ1-5,TRBV28,NA,TGTGCCGGGGGGGGACTAAGCAATCAGCCCCAGCATTTT,CAGGGLSNQPQHF
NA,TRBJ2-2,TRBV21-1,NA,TGTGCCAGCAGCAAAGGACTAGCGAGGGGATGGCACACCGGGGAGCTGTTTTTT,CASSKGLARGWHTGELFF
NA,TRBJ2-3,TRBV7-9,few,TGTGCCAGCAGCCCAAATGGCGTGGGCACGCAGTATTTT,CASSPNGVGTQYF
NA,TRBJ1-4,TRBV5-1,NA,TGCGCCAGCAGATCTGGTGGGGGGTTGAGTGAAAAACTGTTTTTT,CASRSGGGLSEKLFF
TRBD2,TRBJ2-1,TRBV6-2/TRBV6-3,NA,TGTGCCAGCAGTCCCCAAAGCGGGGGGGCTGTCGATGAGCAGTTCTTC,CASSPQSGGAVDEQFF
NA,TRBJ1-6,TRBV2,NA,TGTGCCAGCAGTGAAGAGGGATGGGGCTCACCCCTCCACTTT,CASSEEGWGSPLHF
NA,TRBJ1-3,TRBV27,NA,TGTGCCAGCAGGTCCGGGGGAACTGGAAACACCATATATTTT,CASRSGGTGNTIYF
NA,TRBJ1-1,TRBV25-1,NA,TGTGCCAGCCGGGCGGGGGCAGGCACTGAAGCTTTCTTT,CASRAGAGTEAFF
NA,TRBJ1-2,TRBV5-1,NA,TGCGCCAGCAGCTTGGATGGGGGAGGCTATGGCTACACCTTC,CASSLDGGGYGYTF
NA,TRBJ1-4,TRBV6-6,NA,TGTGCCAGCAAAGGGGGTGCAACTAATGAAAAACTGTTTTTT,CASKGGATNEKLFF
NA,TRBJ1-4,TRBV6-5,once,TGTGCCAGCAGTTACGGGAGGGGCGAAAAACTGTTTTTT,CASSYGRGEKLFF
NA,TRBJ1-6,TRBV9,NA,TGTGCCAGCAGCGTAGACGGGAATTCACCCCTCCACTTT,CASSVDGNSPLHF
TRBD1,TRBJ1-2,TRBV28,NA,TGTGCCAGTAAACAGGGGGCGGAGGGCTACACCTTC,CASKQGAEGYTF
TRBD1,TRBJ1-1,TRBV7-2,NA,TGTGCCAGCAGCTTAGGGACAGGGTACCCGAACACTGAAGCTTTCTTT,CASSLGTGYPNTEAFF
NA,TRBJ1-2,TRBV4-3,NA,TGCGCCAGCAGCCAAGAGAACAGTCGCTATGGCTACACCTTC,CASSQENSRYGYTF
NA,TRBJ2-5,TRBV7-8,few,TGTGCCAGCAGCTTAGGCCCTTACGGGGAGACCCAGTACTTC,CASSLGPYGETQYF
NA,TRBJ2-3,TRBV10-3,NA,TGTGCCATCAAGAGCGGACCTAGCACAGATACGCAGTATTTT,CAIKSGPSTDTQYF
TRBD2,TRBJ2-1,TRBV13,few,TGTGCCAGCAGCTTGAGTACTAGCGGGGGTAACAATGAGCAGTTCTTC,CASSLSTSGGNNEQFF
TRBD1,TRBJ1-2,TRBV29-1,NA,TGCAGCGTTGATTATCGTGGGACAGGGGTAACGTCTGGCTACACCTTC,CSVDYRGTGVTSGYTF
NA,TRBJ1-2,TRBV2,NA,TGTGCCAGCAGTGAACTTCGGGGTTCTGGCTACACCTTC,CASSELRGSGYTF
NA,TRBJ2-3,TRBV5-1,few,TGCGCCAGCAGCTTGACAGGCACAGATACGCAGTATTTT,CASSLTGTDTQYF
NA,TRBJ2-7,TRBV12-3/TRBV12-4,few,TGTGCCAGCTCCGTGTCGGGGGCCTACGAGCAGTACTTC,CASSVSGAYEQYF
TRBD1,TRBJ2-4,TRBV2,NA,TGTGCCAGCAGTTGGGACAGTATAGCCAAAAACATTCAGTACTTC,CASSWDSIAKNIQYF